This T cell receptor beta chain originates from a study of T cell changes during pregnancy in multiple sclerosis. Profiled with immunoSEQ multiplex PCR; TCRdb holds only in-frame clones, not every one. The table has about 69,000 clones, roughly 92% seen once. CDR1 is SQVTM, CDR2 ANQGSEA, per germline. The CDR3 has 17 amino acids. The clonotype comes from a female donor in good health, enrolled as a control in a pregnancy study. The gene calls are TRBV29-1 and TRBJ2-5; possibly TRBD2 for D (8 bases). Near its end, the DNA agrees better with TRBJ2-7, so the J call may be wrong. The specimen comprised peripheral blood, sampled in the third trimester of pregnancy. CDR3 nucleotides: TGCAGCGTTGAAGTCGGGACAGCCGGGACTAGTGTCTACGAGCAGTACTTC. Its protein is CSVEVGTAGTSVYEQYF.